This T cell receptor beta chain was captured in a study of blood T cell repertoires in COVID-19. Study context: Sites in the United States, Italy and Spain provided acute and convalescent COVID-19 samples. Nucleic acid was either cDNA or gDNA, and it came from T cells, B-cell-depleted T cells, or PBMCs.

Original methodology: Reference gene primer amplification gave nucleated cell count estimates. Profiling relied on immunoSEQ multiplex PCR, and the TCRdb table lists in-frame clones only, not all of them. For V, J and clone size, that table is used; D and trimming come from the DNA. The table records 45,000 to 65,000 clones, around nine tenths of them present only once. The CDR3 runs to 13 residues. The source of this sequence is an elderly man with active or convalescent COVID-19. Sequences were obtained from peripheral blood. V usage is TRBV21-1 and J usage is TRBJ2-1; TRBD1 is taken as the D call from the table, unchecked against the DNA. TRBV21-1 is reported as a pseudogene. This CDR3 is CTTAGRDHNEQFF. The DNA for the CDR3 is TGCACAACGGCAGGGCGAGATCACAATGAGCAGTTCTTC.